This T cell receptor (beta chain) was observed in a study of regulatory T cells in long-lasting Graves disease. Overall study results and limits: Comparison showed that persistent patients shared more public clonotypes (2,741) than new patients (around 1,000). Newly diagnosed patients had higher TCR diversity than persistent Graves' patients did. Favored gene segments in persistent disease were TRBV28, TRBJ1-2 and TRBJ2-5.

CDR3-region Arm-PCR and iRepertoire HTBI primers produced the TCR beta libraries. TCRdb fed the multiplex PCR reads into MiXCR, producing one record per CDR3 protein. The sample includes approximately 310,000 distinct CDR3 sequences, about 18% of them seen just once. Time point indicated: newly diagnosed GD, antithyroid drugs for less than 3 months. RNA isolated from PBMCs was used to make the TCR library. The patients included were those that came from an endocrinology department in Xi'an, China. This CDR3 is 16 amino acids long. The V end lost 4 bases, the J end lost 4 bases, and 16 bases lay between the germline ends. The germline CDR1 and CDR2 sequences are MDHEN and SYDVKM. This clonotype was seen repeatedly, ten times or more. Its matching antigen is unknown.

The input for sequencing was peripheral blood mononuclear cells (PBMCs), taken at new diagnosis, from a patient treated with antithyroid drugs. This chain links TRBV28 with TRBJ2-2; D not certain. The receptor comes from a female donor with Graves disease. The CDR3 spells CASSSIPPSSTGELFF. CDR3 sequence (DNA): TGTGCCAGCAGTTCCATTCCCCCTAGTAGCACCGGGGAGCTGTTTTTT.